These T cell receptor beta chains were read from a single sample in a study of identical twins. Via MiXCR, TCRdb re-called the 5' RACE reads, giving one row per CDR3 protein. The sample yields roughly 1.6 million distinct CDR3 sequences, around 33% seen once. The sequencing sample was made of cord blood. Every receptor here comes from a newborn girl in good health. Both conserved end residues are part of each CDR3. Fields, in order: D gene, clone size, V gene, J gene, CDR3 protein, CDR3 DNA. The D gene is left open where the match is weak. Expanded clones are given a class, and other clones once, few, many or no size at all.

NA	few	TRBV28	TRBJ1-4	CASSFILQGNEKLFF	TGTGCCAGCAGTTTTATTTTACAGGGCAATGAAAAACTGTTTTTT
NA	NA	TRBV7-2	TRBJ2-1	CASSLEATRGYNEQFF	TGTGCCAGCAGCTTAGAAGCGACTAGGGGCTACAATGAGCAGTTCTTC
TRBD1	NA	TRBV28	TRBJ2-3	CASSWTGVDTDTQYF	TGTGCCAGCAGTTGGACAGGGGTTGACACAGATACGCAGTATTTT
TRBD2	NA	TRBV7-9	TRBJ2-3	CASSRGLANTDTQYF	TGTGCCAGCAGCCGAGGACTAGCGAACACAGATACGCAGTATTTT
NA	many	TRBV5-1	TRBJ1-2	CASSPSANYGYTF	TGCGCCAGCAGCCCCTCAGCTAACTATGGCTACACCTTC
TRBD1	NA	TRBV28	TRBJ2-1	CASRSERQGNYNEQFF	TGTGCCAGCAGGTCCGAACGACAGGGCAACTACAATGAGCAGTTCTTC
NA	NA	TRBV27	TRBJ2-1	CASSPASISYEQFF	TGTGCCAGCAGTCCGGCCAGTATCTCCTACGAGCAGTTCTTC
NA	NA	TRBV5-1	TRBJ2-6	CASSLVRGSSGANVLTF	TGCGCCAGCAGCTTGGTTCGGGGAAGCTCTGGGGCCAACGTCCTGACTTTC
NA	many	TRBV12-3/TRBV12-4	TRBJ2-7	CASSFDGSRYEQYF	TGTGCCAGCAGTTTCGACGGGAGTCGGTACGAGCAGTACTTC
NA	NA	TRBV7-9	TRBJ2-1	CASSLWDFNEQFF	TGTGCCAGCAGCCTATGGGACTTTAATGAGCAGTTCTTC
NA	many	TRBV6-2/TRBV6-3	TRBJ2-1	CASSYGYQTSRFF	TGTGCCAGCAGTTATGGATACCAGACTAGTCGGTTCTTC
TRBD1	few	TRBV27	TRBJ1-2	CASSPRQGRYGYTF	TGTGCCAGCAGTCCACGACAGGGGAGGTATGGCTACACCTTC
NA	few	TRBV7-2	TRBJ2-3	CASSILLLDTQYF	TGTGCCAGCAGCATACTCCTTCTAGATACGCAGTATTTT
TRBD2	few	TRBV2	TRBJ2-3	CASSGGTSGRPDTQYF	TGTGCCAGCAGTGGCGGCACTAGCGGGAGGCCAGATACGCAGTATTTT
NA	NA	TRBV27	TRBJ1-4	CASSIYRATNEKLFF	TGTGCCAGCAGTATCTACAGGGCAACTAATGAAAAACTGTTTTTT
NA	NA	TRBV6-2/TRBV6-3	TRBJ2-1	CASRVSAETQFF	TGTGCCAGCAGAGTTTCGGCAGAGACCCAGTTCTTC
NA	few	TRBV9	TRBJ2-1	CASSVEGGTKNEQFF	TGTGCCAGCAGCGTAGAAGGCGGGACCAAGAATGAGCAGTTCTTC
NA	NA	TRBV3-1	TRBJ1-2	CASSHRVFYGYTF	TGTGCCAGCAGCCACAGGGTGTTCTATGGCTACACCTTC
TRBD1	few	TRBV24-1	TRBJ2-7	CATSETGTGYYEQYF	TGTGCCACCAGTGAAACCGGGACAGGGTACTACGAGCAGTACTTC
TRBD1	NA	TRBV28	TRBJ1-5	CASSPTGEGNQPQHF	TGTGCCAGCAGTCCTACAGGGGAGGGCAATCAGCCCCAGCATTTT
TRBD2	NA	TRBV20-1	TRBJ2-5	CSAGTSGGALKETQYF	TGCAGTGCTGGAACTAGCGGGGGGGCCTTAAAGGAGACCCAGTACTTC
NA	NA	TRBV5-4	TRBJ2-5	CASSSTKTSWETQYF	TGTGCCAGCAGCTCGACAAAGACTAGTTGGGAGACCCAGTACTTC
TRBD2	few	TRBV18	TRBJ2-7	CASSPSPSGRRGEQYF	TGTGCCAGCTCACCGTCCCCTAGCGGGAGGCGAGGCGAGCAGTACTTC
TRBD2	NA	TRBV29-1	TRBJ2-1	CSVGAGGLYNEQFF	TGCAGCGTTGGAGCGGGGGGGCTATACAATGAGCAGTTCTTC
NA	NA	TRBV12-3/TRBV12-4	TRBJ2-1	CASSLVGTEQFF	TGTGCCAGCAGTTTAGTAGGTACAGAGCAGTTCTTC
NA	few	TRBV7-9	TRBJ1-1	CASNPSGRGVTEAFF	TGTGCCAGCAACCCCTCGGGCCGGGGGGTCACTGAAGCTTTCTTT
TRBD2	NA	TRBV7-2	TRBJ2-1	CASSSGLVLYNEQFF	TGTGCCAGCAGCTCGGGACTAGTCCTATACAATGAGCAGTTCTTC
TRBD2	NA	TRBV20-1	TRBJ2-3	CSARFALLAGVGDTQYF	TGCAGTGCTAGATTTGCCTTACTAGCGGGAGTTGGGGATACGCAGTATTTT
NA	few	TRBV20-1	TRBJ2-5	CSARPTSPETQYF	TGCAGTGCTAGGCCCACTAGTCCCGAGACCCAGTACTTC
TRBD2	NA	TRBV7-9	TRBJ2-1	CASSSRLAGGRHNEQFF	TGTGCCAGCAGCTCAAGACTAGCGGGAGGGAGGCACAATGAGCAGTTCTTC
TRBD2	NA	TRBV7-2	TRBJ2-1	CASSLLLAGGPLWYEQFF	TGTGCCAGCAGCTTATTATTAGCGGGGGGGCCGTTATGGTATGAGCAGTTCTTC
NA	NA	TRBV11-3	TRBJ2-3	CAGSSTGITDTQYF	TGTGCCGGCAGCTCCACGGGGATCACAGATACGCAGTATTTT
NA	NA	TRBV12-3/TRBV12-4	TRBJ2-1	CASSWARSQETQFF	TGTGCCAGCAGTTGGGCTAGAAGCCAAGAGACCCAGTTCTTC
NA	few	TRBV10-3	TRBJ2-3	CAIKGERGTDTQYF	TGTGCCATCAAGGGGGAGCGGGGCACAGATACGCAGTATTTT
TRBD2	many	TRBV2	TRBJ2-3	CASSGLAGSVTDTQYF	TGTGCCAGCAGTGGACTAGCGGGGAGTGTCACAGATACGCAGTATTTT
TRBD1	few	TRBV7-2	TRBJ2-7	CASSLQPSGTGSYEQYF	TGTGCCAGCAGCCTTCAACCCTCCGGGACAGGTTCCTACGAGCAGTACTTC
TRBD1	few	TRBV4-1	TRBJ1-4	CASSQVGTGGRKLFF	TGCGCCAGCAGCCAAGTAGGGACAGGGGGAAGAAAACTGTTTTTT
NA	NA	TRBV4-1	TRBJ1-1	CASSQDGYMNTEAFF	TGCGCCAGCAGCCAAGATGGATATATGAACACTGAAGCTTTCTTT
NA	NA	TRBV3-1	TRBJ2-1	CASSRGSGGSYNEQFF	TGTGCCAGCAGCCGTGGAAGTGGGGGCTCCTACAATGAGCAGTTCTTC
NA	NA	TRBV20-1	TRBJ1-2	CSARAGGAGDGYTF	TGCAGTGCTAGAGCCGGAGGGGCAGGGGATGGCTACACCTTC
TRBD1	NA	TRBV4-2	TRBJ1-2	CASSRAWDRDGYTF	TGTGCCAGCAGCCGGGCCTGGGACAGGGACGGCTACACCTTC
NA	NA	TRBV20-1	TRBJ1-2	CSDRDPLNGYTF	TGCAGTGACCGGGACCCTCTGAACGGCTACACCTTC
NA	NA	TRBV4-2	TRBJ2-1	CASSQALHEQFF	TGTGCCAGCAGCCAGGCTCTGCATGAGCAGTTCTTC
NA	few	TRBV7-7	TRBJ2-3	CASSLNGGQSTDTQYF	TGTGCCAGCAGCTTAAACGGGGGACAGAGCACAGATACGCAGTATTTT
NA	NA	TRBV28	TRBJ1-2	CASSLWQARVNGYTF	TGTGCCAGCAGTTTATGGCAAGCAAGGGTTAATGGCTACACCTTC
TRBD2	many	TRBV20-1	TRBJ2-7	CSASGASGTLEQYF	TGCAGTGCTAGCGGCGCTAGCGGGACCCTTGAGCAGTACTTC
NA	few	TRBV7-2	TRBJ2-3	CASSVLALTDTQYF	TGTGCCAGCAGCGTGCTAGCGCTCACAGATACGCAGTATTTT
NA	NA	TRBV12-3/TRBV12-4	TRBJ2-5	CASSNSGGRYQYQETQYF	TGTGCCAGCAGTAATTCGGGGGGCCGGTACCAGTACCAAGAGACCCAGTACTTC